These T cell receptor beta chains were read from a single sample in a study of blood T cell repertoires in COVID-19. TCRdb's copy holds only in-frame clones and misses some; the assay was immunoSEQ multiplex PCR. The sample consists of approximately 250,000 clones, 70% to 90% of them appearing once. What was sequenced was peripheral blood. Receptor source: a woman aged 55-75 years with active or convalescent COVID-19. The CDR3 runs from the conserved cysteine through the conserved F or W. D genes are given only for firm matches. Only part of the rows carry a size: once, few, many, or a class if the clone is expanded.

cdr3_nt: TGTGCCTGGAGTGTCTACCGGGAGCGATCCTACAATGAGCAGTTCTTC
cdr3_aa: CAWSVYRERSYNEQFF
cdr3_length: 16
d_call: NA
clone_size: NA
v_call: TRBV30
j_call: TRBJ2-1

cdr3_nt: TGTGCTAGCAGCTTAGGCAGCGAAGAGACCCAGTACTTC
cdr3_aa: CASSLGSEETQYF
cdr3_length: 13
d_call: NA
clone_size: NA
v_call: TRBV7-7
j_call: TRBJ2-5

cdr3_nt: TGTGCCAGCAGCTTACTCGGGTATTCCAGGGGGCTAAACACCGGGGAGCTGTTTTTT
cdr3_aa: CASSLLGYSRGLNTGELFF
cdr3_length: 19
d_call: TRBD1
clone_size: few
v_call: TRBV7-6
j_call: TRBJ2-2

cdr3_nt: TGTGCCAGCAGCTTAGGATCACAGGGGAGAAACACCATATATTTT
cdr3_aa: CASSLGSQGRNTIYF
cdr3_length: 15
d_call: TRBD1
clone_size: NA
v_call: TRBV11-2
j_call: TRBJ1-3

cdr3_nt: TGTGCCAGCTCACCCCTCTCAGGGGACGCCTACAATGAGCAGTTCTTC
cdr3_aa: CASSPLSGDAYNEQFF
cdr3_length: 16
d_call: NA
clone_size: NA
v_call: TRBV18
j_call: TRBJ2-1

cdr3_nt: TGTGCCAGCAACACAGGGAGCGGATTTCATGGCTACACCTTC
cdr3_aa: CASNTGSGFHGYTF
cdr3_length: 14
d_call: NA
clone_size: once
v_call: TRBV14
j_call: TRBJ1-2

cdr3_nt: TGCGCCAGCAGCTTCAGGGCTCAAGGGTCCTCCGGTTGGGTCGGTGAGCAGTTCTTC
cdr3_aa: CASSFRAQGSSGWVGEQFF
cdr3_length: 19
d_call: NA
clone_size: few
v_call: TRBV5-1
j_call: TRBJ2-1

cdr3_nt: TGTGCCAGCAGTGCTTATTGGACTAGCGGGGTTAGCACAGATACGCAGTATTTT
cdr3_aa: CASSAYWTSGVSTDTQYF
cdr3_length: 18
d_call: TRBD2
clone_size: NA
v_call: TRBV6-1
j_call: TRBJ2-3

cdr3_nt: TGTGCCAGCACCCTAGGACAGGGAATAGGACAGCCCCAGCATTTT
cdr3_aa: CASTLGQGIGQPQHF
cdr3_length: 15
d_call: TRBD1
clone_size: NA
v_call: TRBV6-5
j_call: TRBJ1-5

cdr3_nt: TGTGCCAGCAGCGCAAGTCCCGGGAACACCATATATTTT
cdr3_aa: CASSASPGNTIYF
cdr3_length: 13
d_call: NA
clone_size: NA
v_call: TRBV7-3
j_call: TRBJ1-3

cdr3_nt: TGTGCCAGCAGTTTATCGGGAACCAGCACAGATACGCAGTATTTT
cdr3_aa: CASSLSGTSTDTQYF
cdr3_length: 15
d_call: NA
clone_size: once
v_call: TRBV28
j_call: TRBJ2-3

cdr3_nt: TGTGCCAGCAGCCAGAGACTAGCCTCCCATGAGCAGTTCTTC
cdr3_aa: CASSQRLASHEQFF
cdr3_length: 14
d_call: TRBD2
clone_size: NA
v_call: TRBV3-1/TRBV3-2
j_call: TRBJ2-1

cdr3_nt: TGCGCCAGCAGCCCCCGTAACTATGGCTACACCTTC
cdr3_aa: CASSPRNYGYTF
cdr3_length: 12
d_call: NA
clone_size: NA
v_call: TRBV5-1
j_call: TRBJ1-2

cdr3_nt: TGTGCCAGCAGGACCGACACGAACTATGGCTACACCTTC
cdr3_aa: CASRTDTNYGYTF
cdr3_length: 13
d_call: NA
clone_size: NA
v_call: TRBV25-1
j_call: TRBJ1-2

cdr3_nt: TGTGCCAGCGCCTACCGCTCCTACAATGAGCAGTTCTTC
cdr3_aa: CASAYRSYNEQFF
cdr3_length: 13
d_call: NA
clone_size: few
v_call: TRBV21-1
j_call: TRBJ2-1

cdr3_nt: TGTGCCAGCAGCGCGAGAGATAGCGGGAGGGGCAGCAATGAGCAGTTCTTC
cdr3_aa: CASSARDSGRGSNEQFF
cdr3_length: 17
d_call: TRBD2
clone_size: NA
v_call: TRBV9
j_call: TRBJ2-1

cdr3_nt: TGTGCCAGCAGCTTAGCCCCGGGACTAAAGAACACTGAAGCTTTCTTT
cdr3_aa: CASSLAPGLKNTEAFF
cdr3_length: 16
d_call: NA
clone_size: NA
v_call: TRBV11-3
j_call: TRBJ1-1

cdr3_nt: TGTGCCAGCAGCCAAGTACTAGCGGGAGGGGCTAAGCAGTTCTTC
cdr3_aa: CASSQVLAGGAKQFF
cdr3_length: 15
d_call: TRBD2
clone_size: once
v_call: TRBV3-1/TRBV3-2
j_call: TRBJ2-1

cdr3_nt: TGCAGCGTTTCCAGGGGAGGGAGCAATCAGCCCCAGCATTTT
cdr3_aa: CSVSRGGSNQPQHF
cdr3_length: 14
d_call: NA
clone_size: NA
v_call: TRBV29-1
j_call: TRBJ1-5

cdr3_nt: TGTGCCAGTAGACTAACAGGGGGCATCGGTTCACCCCTCCACTTT
cdr3_aa: CASRLTGGIGSPLHF
cdr3_length: 15
d_call: TRBD1
clone_size: once
v_call: TRBV19
j_call: TRBJ1-6

cdr3_nt: TGCGCCAGCTACGTACAGCCCTCGAGCTCCTACAATGAGCAGTTCTTC
cdr3_aa: CASYVQPSSSYNEQFF
cdr3_length: 16
d_call: NA
clone_size: NA
v_call: TRBV5-1
j_call: TRBJ2-1

cdr3_nt: TGCGCCAGCAGCCCAACCGGGACTAGCGGGACCTACAATGAGCAGTTCTTC
cdr3_aa: CASSPTGTSGTYNEQFF
cdr3_length: 17
d_call: TRBD2
clone_size: NA
v_call: TRBV5-1
j_call: TRBJ2-1

cdr3_nt: TGTGCCAGCTCACCGCTGGGAGGGTCCGGATCCAATGAGCAGTTCTTC
cdr3_aa: CASSPLGGSGSNEQFF
cdr3_length: 16
d_call: TRBD2
clone_size: few
v_call: TRBV18
j_call: TRBJ2-1

cdr3_nt: TGTGCCAGCATGGGCATTGGAAACACCATATATTTT
cdr3_aa: CASMGIGNTIYF
cdr3_length: 12
d_call: NA
clone_size: NA
v_call: TRBV12-3/TRBV12-4
j_call: TRBJ1-3

cdr3_nt: TGCGCCAGCAGCCACGGTACTAGAGAATACACAGATACGCAGTATTTT
cdr3_aa: CASSHGTREYTDTQYF
cdr3_length: 16
d_call: NA
clone_size: NA
v_call: TRBV4-1
j_call: TRBJ2-3

cdr3_nt: TGTGCCAGCAGCACAGACAGGGCCTACGAGCAGTACTTC
cdr3_aa: CASSTDRAYEQYF
cdr3_length: 13
d_call: TRBD1
clone_size: NA
v_call: TRBV5-8
j_call: TRBJ2-7

cdr3_nt: TGTGCCAGCAGCCCTCAGACAGAAGCTTTCTTT
cdr3_aa: CASSPQTEAFF
cdr3_length: 11
d_call: NA
clone_size: NA
v_call: TRBV7-8
j_call: TRBJ1-1

cdr3_nt: TGTGCCAGCAGCGAAGGGGACATCCGAAATCAGCCCCAGCATTTT
cdr3_aa: CASSEGDIRNQPQHF
cdr3_length: 15
d_call: NA
clone_size: NA
v_call: TRBV7-9
j_call: TRBJ1-5

cdr3_nt: TGTGCCAGCAGTCGACAGGTTACATTGAACACTGAAGCTTTCTTT
cdr3_aa: CASSRQVTLNTEAFF
cdr3_length: 15
d_call: NA
clone_size: NA
v_call: TRBV2
j_call: TRBJ1-1